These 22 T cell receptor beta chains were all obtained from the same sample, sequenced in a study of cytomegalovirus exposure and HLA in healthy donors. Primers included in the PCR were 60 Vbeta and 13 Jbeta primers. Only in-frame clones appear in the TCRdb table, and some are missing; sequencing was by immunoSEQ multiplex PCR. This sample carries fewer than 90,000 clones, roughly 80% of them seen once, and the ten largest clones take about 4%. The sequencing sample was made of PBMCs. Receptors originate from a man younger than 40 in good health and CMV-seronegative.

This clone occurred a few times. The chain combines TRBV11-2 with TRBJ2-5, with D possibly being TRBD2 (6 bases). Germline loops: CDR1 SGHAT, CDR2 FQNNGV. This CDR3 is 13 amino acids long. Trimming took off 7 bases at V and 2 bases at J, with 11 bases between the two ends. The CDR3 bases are TGTGCCAGCACCCCGGGGGAGCAAGAGACCCAGTACTTC. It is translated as CASTPGEQETQYF.

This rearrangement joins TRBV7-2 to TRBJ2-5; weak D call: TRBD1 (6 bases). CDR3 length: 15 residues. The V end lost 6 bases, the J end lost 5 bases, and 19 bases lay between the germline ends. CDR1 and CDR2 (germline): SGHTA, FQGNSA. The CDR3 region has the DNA TGTGCCAGCAGGAATGGGTGGGGGCCGGGGGAGACCCAGTACTTC. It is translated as CASRNGWGPGETQYF.

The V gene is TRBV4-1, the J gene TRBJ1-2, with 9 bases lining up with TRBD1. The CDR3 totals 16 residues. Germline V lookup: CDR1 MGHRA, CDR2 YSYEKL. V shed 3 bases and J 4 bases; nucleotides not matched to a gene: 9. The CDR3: CASSQTRDRDRYGYTF. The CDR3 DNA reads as TGCGCCAGCAGCCAGACCCGGGACAGGGACCGCTATGGCTACACCTTC.

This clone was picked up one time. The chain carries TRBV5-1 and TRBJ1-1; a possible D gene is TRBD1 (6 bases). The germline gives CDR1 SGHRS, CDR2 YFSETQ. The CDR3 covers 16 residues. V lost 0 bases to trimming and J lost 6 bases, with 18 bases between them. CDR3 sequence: CASSLGWTDGFSEAFF. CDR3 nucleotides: TGCGCCAGCAGCTTGGGTTGGACAGATGGCTTCTCTGAAGCTTTCTTT.

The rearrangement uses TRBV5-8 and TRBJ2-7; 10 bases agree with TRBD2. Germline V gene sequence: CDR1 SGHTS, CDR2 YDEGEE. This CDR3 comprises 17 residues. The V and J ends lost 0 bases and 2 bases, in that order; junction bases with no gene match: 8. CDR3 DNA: TGTGCCAGCAGCTTGGAGGTGGCTAGCGGGGGTGCCTACGAGCAGTACTTC. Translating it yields CASSLEVASGGAYEQYF.

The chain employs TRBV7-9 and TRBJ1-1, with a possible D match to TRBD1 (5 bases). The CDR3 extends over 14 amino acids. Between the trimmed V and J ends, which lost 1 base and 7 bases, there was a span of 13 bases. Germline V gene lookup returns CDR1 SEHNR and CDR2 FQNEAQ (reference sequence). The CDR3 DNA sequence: TGTGCCAGCAGCTTAGGGGACTGGGACGGTGAAGCTTTCTTT. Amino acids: CASSLGDWDGEAFF. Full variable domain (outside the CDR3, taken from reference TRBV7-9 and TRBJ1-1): DTGVSQNPRHKITKRGQNVTFRCDPISEHNRLYWYRQTLGQGPEFLTYFQNEAQLEKSRLLSDRFSAERPKGSFSTLEIQRTEQGDSAMYLCASSLGDWDGEAFFGQGTRLTVV.

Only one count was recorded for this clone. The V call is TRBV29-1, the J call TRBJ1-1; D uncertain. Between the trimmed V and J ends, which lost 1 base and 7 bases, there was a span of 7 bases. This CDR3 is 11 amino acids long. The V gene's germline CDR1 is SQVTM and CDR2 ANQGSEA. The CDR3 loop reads CSVEVFFEAFF. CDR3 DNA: TGCAGCGTTGAAGTGTTCTTTGAAGCTTTCTTT.

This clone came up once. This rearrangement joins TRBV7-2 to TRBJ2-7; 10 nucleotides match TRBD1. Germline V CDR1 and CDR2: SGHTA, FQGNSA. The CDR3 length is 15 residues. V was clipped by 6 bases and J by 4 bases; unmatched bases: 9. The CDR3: CASRDAPGQGYEQYF. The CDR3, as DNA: TGTGCCAGCAGGGACGCCCCGGGACAGGGGTACGAGCAGTACTTC.

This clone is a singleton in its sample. The CDR3 nucleotides are TGTGCCAGCACCCTTCCAGGAGGGTGCACAGATACGCAGTATTTT. This gives the protein CASTLPGGCTDTQYF. This chain joins TRBV21-1 and TRBJ2-3; the table's D call TRBD2 went unverified against the DNA. TRBV21-1 is a pseudogene. The CDR3 runs 15 residues.

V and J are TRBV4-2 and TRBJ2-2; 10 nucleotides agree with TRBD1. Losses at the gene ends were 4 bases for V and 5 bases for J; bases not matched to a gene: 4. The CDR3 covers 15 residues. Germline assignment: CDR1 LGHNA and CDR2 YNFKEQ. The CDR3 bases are TGTGCCAGCAGCCCCCGGGACAGGGGAACCGGGGAGCTGTTTTTT. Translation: CASSPRDRGTGELFF.

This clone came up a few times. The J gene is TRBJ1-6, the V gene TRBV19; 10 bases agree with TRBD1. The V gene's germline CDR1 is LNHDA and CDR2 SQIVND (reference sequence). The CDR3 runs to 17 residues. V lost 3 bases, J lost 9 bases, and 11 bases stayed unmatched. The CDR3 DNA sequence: TGTGCCAGTAGTATTCTAACCGGGACAGGGGATTCTTCACCCCTCCACTTT. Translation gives CASSILTGTGDSSPLHF.

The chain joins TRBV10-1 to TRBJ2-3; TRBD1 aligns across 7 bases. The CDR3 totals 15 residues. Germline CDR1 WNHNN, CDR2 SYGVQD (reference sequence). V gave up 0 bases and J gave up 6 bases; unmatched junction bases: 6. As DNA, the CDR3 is TGCGCCAGCAGTGAGTCGAGGGGGCTGGGGGATACGCAGTATTTT. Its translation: CASSESRGLGDTQYF.

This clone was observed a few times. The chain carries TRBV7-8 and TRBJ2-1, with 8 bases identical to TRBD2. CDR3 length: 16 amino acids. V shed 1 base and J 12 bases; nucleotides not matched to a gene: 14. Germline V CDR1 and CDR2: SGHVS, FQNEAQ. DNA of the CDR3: TGTGCCAGCAGCTTAGTTGGCGGGGGGAGTACAAGGGGGCAGTTCTTC. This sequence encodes CASSLVGGGSTRGQFF.

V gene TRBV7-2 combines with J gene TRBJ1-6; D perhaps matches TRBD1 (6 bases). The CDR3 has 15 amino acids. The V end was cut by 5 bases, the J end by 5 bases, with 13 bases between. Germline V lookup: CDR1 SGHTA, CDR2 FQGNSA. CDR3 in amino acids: CASSRRTADNSPLHF. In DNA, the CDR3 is TGTGCCAGCAGCCGCCGGACAGCAGATAATTCACCCCTCCACTTT.

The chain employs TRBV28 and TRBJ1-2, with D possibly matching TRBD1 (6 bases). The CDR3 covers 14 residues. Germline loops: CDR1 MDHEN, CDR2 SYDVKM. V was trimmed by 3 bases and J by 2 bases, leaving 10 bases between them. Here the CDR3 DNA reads TGTGCCAGCAGTTTGGGGGGGCCGAACTATGGCTACACCTTC. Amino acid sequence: CASSLGGPNYGYTF.

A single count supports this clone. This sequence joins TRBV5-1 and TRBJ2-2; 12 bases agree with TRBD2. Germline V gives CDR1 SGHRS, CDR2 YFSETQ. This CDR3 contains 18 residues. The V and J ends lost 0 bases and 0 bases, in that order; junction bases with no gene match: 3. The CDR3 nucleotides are TGCGCCAGCAGCTTGGGACTAGCGGGAGCTGCGAACACCGGGGAGCTGTTTTTT. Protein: CASSLGLAGAANTGELFF.

The CDR3 DNA reads as TGTGCCAGCAGTGACCCCGGGACAGGGGACGGCTACACCTTC. Protein: CASSDPGTGDGYTF. This rearrangement joins TRBV6-4 to TRBJ1-2; 10 positions match TRBD1. V dropped 2 bases and J dropped 8; count of bases not matched to a gene: 5. The CDR3 consists of 14 residues. Germline V gives CDR1 MRHNA, CDR2 SNTAGT.

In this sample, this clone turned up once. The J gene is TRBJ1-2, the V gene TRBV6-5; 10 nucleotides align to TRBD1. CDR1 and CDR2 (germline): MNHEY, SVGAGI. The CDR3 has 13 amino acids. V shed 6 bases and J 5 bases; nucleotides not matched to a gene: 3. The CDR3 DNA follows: TGTGCCAGCAGCCCGGACAGGGGGTATGGCTACACCTTC. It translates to CASSPDRGYGYTF.

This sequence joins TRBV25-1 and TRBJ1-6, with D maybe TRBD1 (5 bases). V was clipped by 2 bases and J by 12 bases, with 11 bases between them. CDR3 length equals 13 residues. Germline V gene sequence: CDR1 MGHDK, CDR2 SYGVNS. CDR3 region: CASSEGPREPLHF. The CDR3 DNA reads TGTGCCAGCAGTGAAGGTCCCAGGGAACCCCTCCACTTT.

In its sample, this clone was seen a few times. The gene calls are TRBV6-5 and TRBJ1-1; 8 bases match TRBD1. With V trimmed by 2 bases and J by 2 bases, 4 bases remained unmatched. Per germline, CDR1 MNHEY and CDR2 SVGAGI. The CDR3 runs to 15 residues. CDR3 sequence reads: CASSYRTGLNTEAFF. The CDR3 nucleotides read TGTGCCAGCAGTTACAGGACAGGGCTTAACACTGAAGCTTTCTTT.

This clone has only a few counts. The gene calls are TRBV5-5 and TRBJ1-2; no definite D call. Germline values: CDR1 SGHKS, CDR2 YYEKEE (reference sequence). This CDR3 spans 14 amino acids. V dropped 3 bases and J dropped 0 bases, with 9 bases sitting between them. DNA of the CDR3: TGTGCCAGCAGCTCAACACCTTCTAACTATGGCTACACCTTC. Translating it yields CASSSTPSNYGYTF. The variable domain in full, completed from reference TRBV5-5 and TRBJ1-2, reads DAGVTQSPTHLIKTRGQQVTLRCSPISGHKSVSWYQQVLGQGPQFIFQYYEKEERGRGNFPDRFSARQFPNYSSELNVNALLLGDSALYLCASSSTPSNYGYTFGSGTRLTVV.

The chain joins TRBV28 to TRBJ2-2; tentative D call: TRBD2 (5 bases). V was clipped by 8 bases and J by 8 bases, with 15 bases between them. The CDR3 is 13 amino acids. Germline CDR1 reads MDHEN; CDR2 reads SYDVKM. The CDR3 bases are TGTGCCAGCGCGAATCTAGCTCCGGGGGAGCTGTTTTTT. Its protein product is CASANLAPGELFF.